This T cell receptor beta chain was captured in a study of blood T cell repertoires in COVID-19. This table comes from immunoSEQ multiplex PCR, and its TCRdb copy is limited to in-frame clones, with some not included. Of about 170,000 clones listed, approximately 86% are singletons. The CDR3 extends over 11 amino acids. V was pared by 1 base and J by 15 bases, with 12 bases between. Germline V CDR1 and CDR2: DFQATT, SNEGSKA (reference sequence). This sequence joins TRBV20-1 and TRBJ1-4; perhaps TRBD1 as D (5 bases). What was sequenced was peripheral blood. The TCR originated in a woman older than 75 with COVID-19, enrolled during active disease. As DNA, the CDR3 is TGCAGTGCTAGAGGGGATGTCAGGGTGTTTTTT. Encoded protein: CSARGDVRVFF.